This TCR beta chain was retrieved from a study of T cells in women clearing cervical HPV infection. Study summary: Case blood was drawn a median around 140 days after lesion detection. General observations from the study: CIN3+ cases had significantly higher TCR repertoire richness than controls, but evenness did not differ. Cases and controls were distinguished at AUC 0.83 by richness and V genes. Richness differences could reflect unmeasured T-cell content per sample.

As for this clone: The antigen is unknown. The read terminates 3 residues before the CDR3 end, so the remaining end is supplied by the germline J gene.

From germline, CDR1 is SNHLY and CDR2 FYNNEI. The CDR3 loop spans 13 amino acids. Measured with immunoSEQ multiplex PCR; TCRdb has only the in-frame clones, and not every one. The sample has about 33,000 clones, and its top ten clones hold 7.8%. This TCR came from a woman between 18 and 70 years old with a cervical HPV16 infection that either progressed to CIN3+ or cleared (not recorded which). V is TRBV2 and J is TRBJ1-2; tentatively, D is TRBD1 (6 bases). The specimen was blood buffy coat. CDR3 loop: CASRRTGMGDYTF. The sequenced CDR3 bases are TGTGCCAGCAGACGAACAGGGATGGGCGAC. The entire variable domain, with the rest obtained from reference TRBV2 and TRBJ1-2, is as follows: EPEVTQTPSHQVTQMGQEVILRCVPISNHLYFYWYRQILGQKVEFLVSFYNNEISEKSEIFDDQFSVERPDGSNFTLKIRSTKLEDSAMYFCASRRTGMGDYTFGSGTRLTVV.